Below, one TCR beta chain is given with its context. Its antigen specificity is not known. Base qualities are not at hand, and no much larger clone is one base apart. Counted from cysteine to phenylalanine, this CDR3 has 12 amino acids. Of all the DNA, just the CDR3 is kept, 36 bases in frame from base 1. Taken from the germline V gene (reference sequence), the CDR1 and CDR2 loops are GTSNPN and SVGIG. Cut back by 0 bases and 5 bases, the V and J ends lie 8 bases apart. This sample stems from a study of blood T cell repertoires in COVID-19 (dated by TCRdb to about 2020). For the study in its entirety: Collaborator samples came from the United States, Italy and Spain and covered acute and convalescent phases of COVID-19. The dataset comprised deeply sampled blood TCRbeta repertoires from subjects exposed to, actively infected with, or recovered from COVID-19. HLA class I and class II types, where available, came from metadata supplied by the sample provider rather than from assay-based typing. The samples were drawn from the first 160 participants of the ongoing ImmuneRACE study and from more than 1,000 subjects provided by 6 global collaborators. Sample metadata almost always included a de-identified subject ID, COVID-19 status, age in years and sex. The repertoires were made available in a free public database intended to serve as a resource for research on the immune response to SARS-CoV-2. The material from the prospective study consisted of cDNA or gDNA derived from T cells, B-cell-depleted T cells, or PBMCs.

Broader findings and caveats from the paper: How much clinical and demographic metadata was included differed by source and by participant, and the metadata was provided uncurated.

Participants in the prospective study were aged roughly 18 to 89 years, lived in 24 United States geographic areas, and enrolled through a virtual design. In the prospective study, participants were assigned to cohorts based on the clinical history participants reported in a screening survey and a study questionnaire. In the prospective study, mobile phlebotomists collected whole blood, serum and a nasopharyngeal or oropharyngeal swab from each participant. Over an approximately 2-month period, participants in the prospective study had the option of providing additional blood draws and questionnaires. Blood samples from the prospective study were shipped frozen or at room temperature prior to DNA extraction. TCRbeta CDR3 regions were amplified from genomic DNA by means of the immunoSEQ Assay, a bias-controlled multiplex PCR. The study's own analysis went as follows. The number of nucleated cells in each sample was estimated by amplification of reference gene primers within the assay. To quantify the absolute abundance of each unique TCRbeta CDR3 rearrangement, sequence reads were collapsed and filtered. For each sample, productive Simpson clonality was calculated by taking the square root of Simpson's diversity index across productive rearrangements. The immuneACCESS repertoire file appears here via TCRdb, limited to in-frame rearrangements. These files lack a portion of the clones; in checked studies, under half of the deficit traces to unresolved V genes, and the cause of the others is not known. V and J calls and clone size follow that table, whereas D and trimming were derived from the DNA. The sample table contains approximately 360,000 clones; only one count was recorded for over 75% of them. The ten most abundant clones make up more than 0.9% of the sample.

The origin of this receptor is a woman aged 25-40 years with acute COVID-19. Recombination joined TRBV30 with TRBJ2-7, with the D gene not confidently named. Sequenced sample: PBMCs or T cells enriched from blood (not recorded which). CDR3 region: CAWSVRPDEQYF. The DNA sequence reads TGTGCCTGGAGTGTACGTCCGGACGAGCAGTACTTC.